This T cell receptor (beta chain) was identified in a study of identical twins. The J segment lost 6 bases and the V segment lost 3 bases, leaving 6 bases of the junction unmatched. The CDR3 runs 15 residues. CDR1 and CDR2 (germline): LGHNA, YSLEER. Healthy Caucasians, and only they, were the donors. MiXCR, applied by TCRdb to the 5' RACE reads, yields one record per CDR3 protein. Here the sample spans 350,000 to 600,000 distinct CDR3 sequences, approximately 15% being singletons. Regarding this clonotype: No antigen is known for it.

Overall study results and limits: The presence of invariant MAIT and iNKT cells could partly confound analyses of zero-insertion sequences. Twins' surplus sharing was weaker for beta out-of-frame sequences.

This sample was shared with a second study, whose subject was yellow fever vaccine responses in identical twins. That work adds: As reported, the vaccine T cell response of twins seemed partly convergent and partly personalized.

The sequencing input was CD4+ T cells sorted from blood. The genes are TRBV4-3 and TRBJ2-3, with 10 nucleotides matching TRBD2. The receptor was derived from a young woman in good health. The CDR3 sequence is CASSHASSGRDTQYF. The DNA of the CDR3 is TGCGCCAGCAGCCACGCAAGTAGCGGGAGGGATACGCAGTATTTT.